A single T cell receptor (beta chain) is shown here with its context. Germline CDR1 and CDR2: SGHTA and FQGNSA. With 8 bases clipped from V and 6 bases from J, the junction kept 10 bases outside the gene matches. This CDR3 is 15 amino acids long. Total RNA, at least 5.5 micrograms per sample, came from PBMCs. Primers used in a second PCR of about 6 to 11 cycles were a sample-barcoded 5' primer and a J-beta primer mix. From the 5' RACE reads, TCRdb called clonotypes with MiXCR, one entry per CDR3 protein. The sample contains roughly 1,300,000 distinct CDR3 sequences, roughly 59% of which appear only once. The sample comes from a study of blood T cells in healthy people across ages.

This TCR derives from a man aged 18 to 29 in good health. This rearrangement joins TRBV7-2 to TRBJ1-6; 7 bases line up with TRBD1. The material sequenced was blood. The CDR3 DNA is TGTGCCAGCTACCCTTCGACAGGGATTAATTCACCCCTCCACTTT. Translating it yields CASYPSTGINSPLHF.